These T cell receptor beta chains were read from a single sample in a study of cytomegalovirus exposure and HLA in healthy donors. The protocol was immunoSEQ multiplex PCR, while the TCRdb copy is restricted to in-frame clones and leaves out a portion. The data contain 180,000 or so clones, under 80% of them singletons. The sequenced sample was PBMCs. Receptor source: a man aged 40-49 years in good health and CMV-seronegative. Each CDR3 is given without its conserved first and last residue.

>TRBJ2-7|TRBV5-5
ASSGDRDREKYEQY
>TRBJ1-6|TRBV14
ASSPATGVLYNSPLH
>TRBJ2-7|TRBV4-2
ASSQDRAGKPQQY
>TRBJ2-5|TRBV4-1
ASSQDKREGGQETQY
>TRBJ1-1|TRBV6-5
ASTIQGGRNTEAF
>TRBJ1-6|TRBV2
ASRTGTGSSPLH
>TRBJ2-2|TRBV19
ASSIGPWTSGQNTGELF
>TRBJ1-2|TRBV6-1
ASTPGTGYNYGYT
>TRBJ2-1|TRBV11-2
ASSPRLGSSYNEQF
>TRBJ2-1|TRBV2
ASSPGTGTHEQF
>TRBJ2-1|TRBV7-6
ASSLEGGSSYNEQF
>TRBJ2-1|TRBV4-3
ASSHRLAGDEQF
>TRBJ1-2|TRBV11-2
ASRDRERTGYT
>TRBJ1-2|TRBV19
ASSILGQVYGYT
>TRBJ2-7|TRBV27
ASAGSSTDYEQY
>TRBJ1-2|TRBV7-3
ASGGTENYGYT
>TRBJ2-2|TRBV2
ASSPLASTGELF
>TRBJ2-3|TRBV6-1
ASSWTSGSTDTQY
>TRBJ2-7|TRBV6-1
ASSGGIDRYEQY
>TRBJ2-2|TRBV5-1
ASSLAVTGELF
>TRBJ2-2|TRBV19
ASSLAGYTGELF
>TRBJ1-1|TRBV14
ASSPTLEAF
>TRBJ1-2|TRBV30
AWSVAYGYT
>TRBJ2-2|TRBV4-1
ASSQEWLAGAGELF
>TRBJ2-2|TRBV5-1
ASSPGTGGTGELF
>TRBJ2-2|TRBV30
AWREQGRNTGELF
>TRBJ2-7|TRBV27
ASSSLGGKGRYEQY
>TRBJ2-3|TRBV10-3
AISESVLSTDTQY
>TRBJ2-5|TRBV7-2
ASSFRYQETQY
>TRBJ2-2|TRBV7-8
ASSLSQGDTGELF
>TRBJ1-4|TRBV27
ASSKEQGRLEKLF
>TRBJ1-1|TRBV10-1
ASRPTFAVNTEAF
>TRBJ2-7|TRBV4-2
ASSQAGTSGGDYEQY
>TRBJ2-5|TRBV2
ATLDRNQETQY
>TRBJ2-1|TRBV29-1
SVGTSGGYEQF
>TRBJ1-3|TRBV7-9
ASSVGGTGGNTIY
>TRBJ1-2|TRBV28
ASSVGQANYGYT
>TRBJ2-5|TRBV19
ASSIEAGVGETQY
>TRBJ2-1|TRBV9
ASTLSPDTHNEQF
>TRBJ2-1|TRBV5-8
ASRANSGSDNEQF
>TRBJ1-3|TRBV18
ASSPSIGQSSGNTIY
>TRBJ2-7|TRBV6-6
ASRPQTGGYSYEQY
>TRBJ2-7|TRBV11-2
ASKRESYEQY
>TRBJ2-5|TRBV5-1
ASSLMTQETQY
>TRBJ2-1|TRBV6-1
ASSERGKRGHNEQF
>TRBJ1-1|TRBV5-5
ASSRAEGADTEAF
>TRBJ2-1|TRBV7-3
ASSSTGTGFTNEQF
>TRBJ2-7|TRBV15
ATSRIPGLNEQY
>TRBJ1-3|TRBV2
ASSDTRGNTIY
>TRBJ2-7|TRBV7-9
ASSLVDRGEQY
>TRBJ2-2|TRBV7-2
ASSLTSGAATGELF
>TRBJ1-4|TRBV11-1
ASSLVRGVDEKLF
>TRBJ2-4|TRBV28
ASSLTRNIQY
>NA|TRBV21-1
ASSKNLQNRGGRNYEQY
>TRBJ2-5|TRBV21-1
ASSKSAGGVTQY
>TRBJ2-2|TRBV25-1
ASSETGSAGELF
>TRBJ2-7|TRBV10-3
AISEGDSYEQY